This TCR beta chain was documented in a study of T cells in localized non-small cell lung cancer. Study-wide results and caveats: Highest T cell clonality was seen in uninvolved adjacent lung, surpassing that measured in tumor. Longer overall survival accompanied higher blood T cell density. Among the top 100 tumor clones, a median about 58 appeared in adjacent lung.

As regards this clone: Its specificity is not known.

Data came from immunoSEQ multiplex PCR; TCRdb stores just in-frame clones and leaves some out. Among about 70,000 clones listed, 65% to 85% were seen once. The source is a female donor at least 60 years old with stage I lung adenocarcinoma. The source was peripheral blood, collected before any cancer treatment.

CDR3 bases: TGTGCCAGCAGACCGACAGTTAACTATGGCTACACCTTC. Translated: CASRPTVNYGYTF. The chain uses TRBV6-6 and TRBJ1-2; TRBD1 might be the D (5 bases). CDR3 length: 13 residues. Looked up from germline, CDR1 is MNHNY and CDR2 is SVGAGI (reference sequence). The V and J ends lost 6 bases and 1 base respectively, with 9 bases between them.